This TCR beta chain was identified during a study of blood T cell repertoires in COVID-19. Participants in the exposed group had met a COVID-19 case in the 2 weeks before joining the study. Data came from immunoSEQ multiplex PCR; TCRdb stores just in-frame clones and leaves some out. The data hold 200,000 to 250,000 clones, with about 83% observed a single time. V shed 1 base and J shed 5 bases, with 12 bases lying between them. Per germline, CDR1 LNHDA and CDR2 SQIVND (reference sequence). The CDR3 runs 15 residues. Material: PBMCs or T cells enriched from blood (not recorded which). This clonotype originated in a woman in her forties or fifties who had been exposed to COVID-19. The V gene is TRBV19, the J gene TRBJ1-5, with D maybe TRBD1 (6 bases). This CDR3 is CASSIGGTRDQPQHF. CDR3 bases: TGTGCCAGTAGTATAGGGGGGACAAGGGATCAGCCCCAGCATTTT.